These 8 T cell receptor beta chains were all obtained from the same sample, sequenced in a study of blood T cell repertoires in COVID-19. TCRdb's table, derived via immunoSEQ multiplex PCR, lists solely in-frame clones and lacks some. The sample lists some 220,000 clones, around 82% occurring once. The specimen sequenced was peripheral blood. Every receptor here comes from a woman in her 70s with acute or convalescent COVID-19.

The chain couples TRBV5-1 to TRBJ1-2; 9 positions match TRBD1. In germline, CDR1 is SGHRS, CDR2 YFSETQ. The J segment lost 8 bases and the V segment lost 0 bases, leaving 8 bases of the junction unmatched. The CDR3 loop spans 15 amino acids. CDR3 region: CASSLGDRDRVGYTF. The CDR3 DNA is TGCGCCAGCAGCTTGGGAGACCGGGACAGGGTAGGCTACACCTTC. Using reference TRBV5-1 and TRBJ1-2 for the parts outside the CDR3, the full variable domain is KAGVTQTPRYLIKTRGQQVTLSCSPISGHRSVSWYQQTPGQGLQFLFEYFSETQRNKGNFPGRFSGRQFSNSRSEMNVSTLELGDSALYLCASSLGDRDRVGYTFGSGTRLTVV.

As to this clone: The identical CDR3 is also encoded by other nucleotide sequences in the sample. The chain has TRBV12-3 or TRBV12-4 and TRBJ2-5; tentative D call: TRBD2 (5 bases). The CDR3 is 13 amino acids. V was pared by 3 bases and J by 3 bases, with 8 bases between. CDR3 nucleotide sequence: TGTGCCAGCAGTTTCCTGGGAGAAGAGACCCAGTACTTC. Translated, it gives CASSFLGEETQYF.

The chain combines TRBV19 with TRBJ2-7; no definite D call. Germline-derived CDR1 and CDR2 are LNHDA and SQIVND (reference sequence). This CDR3 has 14 amino acids. V lost 2 bases and J lost 0, with 8 bases in between. The CDR3 loop reads CASSISVASYEQYF. The CDR3, as DNA: TGTGCCAGTAGTATATCAGTGGCCTCCTACGAGCAGTACTTC.

CDR3 in DNA: TGTGCCAGCAGCTTAGCTCCCCCCGGGGGGGCGGATACGCAGTATTTT. It encodes CASSLAPPGGADTQYF. The J gene is TRBJ2-3, the V gene TRBV7-7, with TRBD2 matching 8 bases. Trimming removed 0 bases from V and 6 bases from J; junction bases left unmatched: 8. The CDR3 is made up of 16 amino acids. Germline loops: CDR1 SSHAT, CDR2 FNYEAQ (reference sequence).

The chain carries TRBV9 and TRBJ2-3; 8 bases are a match to TRBD1. Germline trimming cut 3 bases from V and 1 base from J; bases unmatched to any gene: 7. CDR1 is SGDLS and CDR2 is YYNGEE in the germline V gene. CDR3 size: 16 residues. The CDR3 DNA reads as TGTGCCAGCAGCGCAGGAAGACAGGGGCGCACAGATACGCAGTATTTT. Its protein is CASSAGRQGRTDTQYF.

The DNA of the CDR3 is TGTGCCAGCAGCTCCTACTCTACCGGGGAGCTGTTTTTT. Encoded protein: CASSSYSTGELFF. The chain has TRBV14 and TRBJ2-2; D gene ambiguous. V was shortened by 5 bases and J by 5 bases, with 9 bases between the two germline ends. Germline V lookup: CDR1 SGHDN, CDR2 FVKESK. CDR3 size: 13 residues.

J is TRBJ2-6 and V is TRBV7-6, with 11 bases lining up with TRBD2. With 6 bases clipped from V and 4 bases from J, the junction kept 11 bases outside the gene matches. CDR1 is SGHVS, CDR2 FNYEAQ, per germline. The CDR3 contains 18 residues. The CDR3 sequence is CASSYDSGGAAGANVLTF. In DNA form, the CDR3 reads TGTGCCAGCAGTTACGATAGCGGGGGGGCCGCAGGGGCCAACGTCCTGACTTTC.

This sequence joins TRBV29-1 and TRBJ2-7; 8 nucleotides match TRBD1. The CDR3 has 11 amino acids. J was trimmed by 4 bases and V by 7 bases; bases with no gene match: 3. Germline values: CDR1 SQVTM, CDR2 ANQGSEA. The CDR3 loop reads CSADREYEQYF. CDR3 nucleotide sequence: TGCAGCGCGGACAGGGAATACGAGCAGTACTTC.